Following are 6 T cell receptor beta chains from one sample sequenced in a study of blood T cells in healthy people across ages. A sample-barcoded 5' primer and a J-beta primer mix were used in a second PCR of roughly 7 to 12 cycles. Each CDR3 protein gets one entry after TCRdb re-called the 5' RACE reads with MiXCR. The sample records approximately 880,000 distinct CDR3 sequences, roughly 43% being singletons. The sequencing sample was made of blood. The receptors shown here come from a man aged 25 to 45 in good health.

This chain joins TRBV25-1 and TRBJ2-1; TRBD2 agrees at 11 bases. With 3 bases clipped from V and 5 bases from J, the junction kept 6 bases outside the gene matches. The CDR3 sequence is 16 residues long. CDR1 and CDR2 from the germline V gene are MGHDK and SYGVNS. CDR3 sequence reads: CASSDFTSGRNNEQFF. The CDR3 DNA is TGTGCCAGCAGTGATTTCACTAGCGGGAGAAACAATGAGCAGTTCTTC.

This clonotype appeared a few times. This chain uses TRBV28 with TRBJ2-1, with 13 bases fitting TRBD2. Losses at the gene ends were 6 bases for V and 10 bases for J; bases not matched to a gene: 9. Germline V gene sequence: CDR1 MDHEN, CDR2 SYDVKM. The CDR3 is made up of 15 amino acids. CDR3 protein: CASRDTSGGAREQFF. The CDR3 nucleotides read TGTGCCAGCAGGGACACTAGCGGGGGGGCCCGCGAGCAGTTCTTC.

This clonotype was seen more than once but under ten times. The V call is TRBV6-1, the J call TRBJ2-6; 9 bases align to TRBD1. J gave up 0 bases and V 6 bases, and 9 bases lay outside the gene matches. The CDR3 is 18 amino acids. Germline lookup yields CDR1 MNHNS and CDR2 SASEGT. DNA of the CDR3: TGTGCCAGCAGCATTCAGGGACAGGGTTTCTCTGGGGCCAACGTCCTGACTTTC. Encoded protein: CASSIQGQGFSGANVLTF.

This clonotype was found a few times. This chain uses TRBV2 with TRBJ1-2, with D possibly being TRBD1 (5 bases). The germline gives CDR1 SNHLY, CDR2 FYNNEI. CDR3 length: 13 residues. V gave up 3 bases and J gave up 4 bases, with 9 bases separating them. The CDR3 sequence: CASSEGRIYGYTF. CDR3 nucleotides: TGTGCCAGCAGTGAGGGACGGATCTATGGCTACACCTTC.

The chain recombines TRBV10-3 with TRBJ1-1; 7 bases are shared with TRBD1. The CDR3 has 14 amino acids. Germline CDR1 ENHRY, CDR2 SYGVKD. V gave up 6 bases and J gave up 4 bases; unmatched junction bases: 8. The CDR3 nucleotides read TGTGCCATCAGCCAGGGGGGGGAGAGCACTGAAGCTTTCTTT. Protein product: CAISQGGESTEAFF.

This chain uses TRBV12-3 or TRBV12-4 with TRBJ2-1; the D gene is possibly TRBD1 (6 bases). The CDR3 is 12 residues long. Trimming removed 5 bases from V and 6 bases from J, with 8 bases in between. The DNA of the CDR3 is TGTGCCAGCAGTATCAGGGGCAATGAGCAGTTCTTC. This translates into CASSIRGNEQFF.